This TCR beta chain emerged from a study of OX40 agonist ivuxolimab in advanced cancers. Background on the study: The drug used for patients, ivuxolimab, was an agonistic anti-OX40 (CD134) antibody.

Germline V gene sequence: CDR1 MDHEN, CDR2 SYDVKM. Trimming removed 4 bases from V and 4 bases from J, with 23 bases in between. CDR3 length equals 18 residues. Whole-study results and caveats: Average numbers of expanded clones were greater in CD8+ T cells than in CD4+. CD4+ and CD8+ blood T cells expanded clonally by week 6 at 0.1 to 3.0 mg/kg.

Note on this clone: Its antigen is not identified.

Clones were sequenced by immunoSEQ multiplex PCR, and TCRdb holds only the in-frame ones, with some missing. The sample consists of around 67,000 clones, 70% to 90% of them appearing once. This chain uses TRBV28 with TRBJ1-3, with D possibly TRBD1 on 6 matching bases. The material was CD4+ or CD8+ T cells sorted from blood, obtained in a trial of the OX40 agonist ivuxolimab. The source of this sequence is an adult with an advanced solid tumor such as melanoma, head and neck, liver or kidney cancer. The CDR3 protein is CASSSIFLGGLRGNTIYF. For the CDR3, the DNA is TGTGCCAGCAGTTCCATTTTCCTAGGGGGTTTGAGGGGAAACACCATATATTTT.